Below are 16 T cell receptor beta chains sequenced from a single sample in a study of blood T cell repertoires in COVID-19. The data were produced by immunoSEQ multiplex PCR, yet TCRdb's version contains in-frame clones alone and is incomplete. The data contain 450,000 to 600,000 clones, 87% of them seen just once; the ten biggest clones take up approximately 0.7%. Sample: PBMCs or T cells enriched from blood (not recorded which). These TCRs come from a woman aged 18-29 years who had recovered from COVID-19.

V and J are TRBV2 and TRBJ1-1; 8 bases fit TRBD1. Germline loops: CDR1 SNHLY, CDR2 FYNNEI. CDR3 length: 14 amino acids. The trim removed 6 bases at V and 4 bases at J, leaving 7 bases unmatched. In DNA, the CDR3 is TGTGCCAGCAGGGACAGGGAGGGGGGCACTGAAGCTTTCTTT. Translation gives CASRDREGGTEAFF.

CDR3 loop: CASSPDSTDTQYF. The CDR3 nucleotides are TGTGCCAGCAGCCCGGACTCTACAGATACGCAGTATTTT. The chain is built from TRBV2 and TRBJ2-3; TRBD2 might be the D (5 bases). The V and J ends lost 6 bases and 3 bases respectively, with 10 bases between them. The CDR3 is made up of 13 amino acids. Germline loops: CDR1 SNHLY, CDR2 FYNNEI.

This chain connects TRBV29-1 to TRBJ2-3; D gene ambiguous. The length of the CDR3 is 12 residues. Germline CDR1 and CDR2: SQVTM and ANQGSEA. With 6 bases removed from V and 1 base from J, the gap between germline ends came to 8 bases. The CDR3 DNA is TGCAGCGTCCTCCTCGGCACAGATACGCAGTATTTT. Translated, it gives CSVLLGTDTQYF.

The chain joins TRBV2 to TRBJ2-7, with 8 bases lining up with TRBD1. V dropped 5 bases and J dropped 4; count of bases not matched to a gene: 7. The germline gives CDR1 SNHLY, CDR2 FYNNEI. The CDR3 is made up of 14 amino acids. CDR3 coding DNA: TGTGCCAGCAGTCCAACAGGGGGGATATACGAGCAGTACTTC. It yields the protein CASSPTGGIYEQYF.

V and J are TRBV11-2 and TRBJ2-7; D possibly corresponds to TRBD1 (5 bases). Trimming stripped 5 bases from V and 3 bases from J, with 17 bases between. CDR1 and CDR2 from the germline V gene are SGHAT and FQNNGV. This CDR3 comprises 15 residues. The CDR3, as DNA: TGTGCCAGCAGCCTCGAAGGGGTATCTGGCTACGAGCAGTACTTC. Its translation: CASSLEGVSGYEQYF.

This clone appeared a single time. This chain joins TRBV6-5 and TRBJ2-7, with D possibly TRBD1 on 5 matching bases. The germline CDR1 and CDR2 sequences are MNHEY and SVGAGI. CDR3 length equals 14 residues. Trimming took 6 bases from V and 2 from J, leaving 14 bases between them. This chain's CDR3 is CASSLTGRTYEQYF. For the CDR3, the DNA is TGTGCCAGCAGCCTCACAGGCCGTACCTACGAGCAGTACTTC.

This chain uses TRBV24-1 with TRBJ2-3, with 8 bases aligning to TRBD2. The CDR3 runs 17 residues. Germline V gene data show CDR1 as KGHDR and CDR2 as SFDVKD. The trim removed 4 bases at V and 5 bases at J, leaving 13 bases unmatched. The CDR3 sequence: CATSDTFAGGRGDTQYF. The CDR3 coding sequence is TGTGCCACCAGTGACACATTCGCGGGGGGCCGGGGAGATACGCAGTATTTT.

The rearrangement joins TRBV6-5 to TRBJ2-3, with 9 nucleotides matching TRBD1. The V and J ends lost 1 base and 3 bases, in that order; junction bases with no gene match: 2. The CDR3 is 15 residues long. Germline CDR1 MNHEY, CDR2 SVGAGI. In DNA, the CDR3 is TGTGCCAGCAGTTACTTGGGACAGGGAACAGATACGCAGTATTTT. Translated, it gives CASSYLGQGTDTQYF.

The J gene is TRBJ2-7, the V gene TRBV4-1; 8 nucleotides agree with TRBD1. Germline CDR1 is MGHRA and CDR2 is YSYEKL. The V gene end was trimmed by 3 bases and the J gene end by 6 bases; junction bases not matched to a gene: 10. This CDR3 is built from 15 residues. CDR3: CASSHLTGALGEQYF. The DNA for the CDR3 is TGCGCCAGCAGCCATCTGACAGGGGCCCTAGGCGAGCAGTACTTC.

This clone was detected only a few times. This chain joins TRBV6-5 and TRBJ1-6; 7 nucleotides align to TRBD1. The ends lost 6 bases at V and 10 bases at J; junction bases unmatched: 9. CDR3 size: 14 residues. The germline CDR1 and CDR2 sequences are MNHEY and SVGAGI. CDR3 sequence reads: CASRITGEGSPLHF. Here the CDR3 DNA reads TGTGCCAGCAGGATCACAGGGGAAGGATCACCCCTCCACTTT.

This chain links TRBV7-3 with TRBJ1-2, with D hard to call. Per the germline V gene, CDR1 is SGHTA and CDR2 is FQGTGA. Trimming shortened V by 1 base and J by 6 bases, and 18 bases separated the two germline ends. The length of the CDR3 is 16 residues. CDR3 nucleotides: TGTGCCAGCAGCTTAAGCCCTGGGAGGGAAAGCCATGGCTACACCTTC. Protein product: CASSLSPGRESHGYTF.

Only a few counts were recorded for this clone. Written as DNA, the CDR3 is TGCGCCAGCAGCCAAGATCCGGGAATCTCTGGAAACACCATATATTTT. Amino acid sequence: CASSQDPGISGNTIYF. This chain links TRBV4-1 with TRBJ1-3; D call uncertain. V lost 0 bases and J lost 0, with 9 bases in between. Germline V gene sequence: CDR1 MGHRA, CDR2 YSYEKL. The CDR3 length is 16 residues.

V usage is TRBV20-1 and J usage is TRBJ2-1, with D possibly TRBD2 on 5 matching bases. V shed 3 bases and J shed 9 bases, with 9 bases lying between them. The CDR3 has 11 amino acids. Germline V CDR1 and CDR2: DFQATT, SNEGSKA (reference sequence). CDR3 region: CSARAGGEQFF. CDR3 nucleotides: TGCAGTGCTAGGGCGGGTGGTGAGCAGTTCTTC.

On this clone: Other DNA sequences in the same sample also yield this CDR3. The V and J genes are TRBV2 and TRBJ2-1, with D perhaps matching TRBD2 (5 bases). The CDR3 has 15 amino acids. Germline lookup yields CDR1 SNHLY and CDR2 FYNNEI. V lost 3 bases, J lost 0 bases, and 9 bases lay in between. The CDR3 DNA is TGTGCCAGCAGTGACGGGGATAGCTCCTACAATGAGCAGTTCTTC. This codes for CASSDGDSSYNEQFF.

This chain's CDR3 is CASSQFQNTEAFF. The CDR3 DNA sequence: TGTGCCAGCAGCCAATTTCAGAACACTGAAGCTTTCTTT. The V gene is TRBV4-2, the J gene TRBJ1-1; D unclear. Trimming took off 2 bases at V and 1 base at J, with 5 bases between the two ends. Per germline, CDR1 LGHNA and CDR2 YNFKEQ. This CDR3 has 13 amino acids.

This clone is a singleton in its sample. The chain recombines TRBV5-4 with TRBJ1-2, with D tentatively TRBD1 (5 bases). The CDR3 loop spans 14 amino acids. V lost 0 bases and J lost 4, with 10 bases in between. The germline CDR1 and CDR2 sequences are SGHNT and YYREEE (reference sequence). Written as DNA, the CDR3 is TGTGCCAGCAGCTTGGAACCAGGGATCTATGGCTACACCTTC. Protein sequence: CASSLEPGIYGYTF. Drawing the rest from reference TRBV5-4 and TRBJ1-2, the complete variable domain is ETGVTQSPTHLIKTRGQQVTLRCSSQSGHNTVSWYQQALGQGPQFIFQYYREEENGRGNFPPRFSGLQFPNYSSELNVNALELDDSALYLCASSLEPGIYGYTFGSGTRLTVV.